The TCR beta chain under discussion was sequenced for a study of regulatory T cells. The study, taken as a whole, reports: In patients, unique TRB V-J pairs were restricted and V/J usage skewed, especially in Tregs. Patient CD8+ T cells trended nonsignificantly toward lower Shannon entropy than control CD8+ cells.

Primers: 52 TRBV forward and 13 TRBJ reverse. Assay used: immunoSEQ multiplex PCR; TCRdb lists only in-frame clones, some missing. The sample includes some 17,000 clones, 92% seen only once; the top ten take more than 25%. Every patient with CD3G deficiency had evidence of autoimmunity. Patients aged 2 to 39 years had fewer naive T cells. With 3 bases removed from V and 2 bases from J, the gap between germline ends came to 7 bases. CDR3 size: 13 residues. Germline CDR1 and CDR2: PRHDT and FYEKMQ (reference sequence). For this clone: Its antigen remains unknown.

The sequence was obtained from a young adult with CD3G deficiency. This chain joins TRBV13 and TRBJ1-1; D unclear. The sequencing input was CD8+ T cells sorted from blood. CDR3 protein: CASSFKNNTEAFF. The DNA of the CDR3 is TGTGCCAGCAGCTTTAAAAACAACACTGAAGCTTTCTTT.